Sequencing of this TCR beta chain was carried out in a study of T-cell memory formation after mild COVID-19. Study-wide findings and caveats: Later expanders leaned toward CD4+, whereas clones contracting from day 15 to 85 were balanced CD4/CD8.

J lost 1 base, V lost 5 bases, and 16 bases had no gene match. The V gene's germline CDR1 is GTSNPN and CDR2 SVGIG (reference sequence). The CDR3 is 17 residues long. As concerns this clonotype: The antigen is undetermined.

TCRdb processed the 5' RACE reads anew with MiXCR; each CDR3 protein has one entry. The data hold 85,000 to 130,000 distinct CDR3 sequences, with 9.5% to 15% observed a single time. What was sequenced was PBMCs or a T cell subset sorted from them (not recorded which). The chain combines TRBV30 with TRBJ1-1; 7 bases are shared with TRBD1. The source is an adult woman who had mild COVID-19 (a few samples of this study predate the infection). Cell type and time point are not known. CDR3 nucleotide sequence: TGTGCCTGGCTCCCTTGGGACAGAACGAACTGGAACACTGAAGCTTTCTTT. Translating it yields CAWLPWDRTNWNTEAFF.